This TCR beta chain was identified during a study of cytomegalovirus exposure and HLA in healthy donors (dated 2017 in TCRdb). For context, the study as a whole: In an earlier analysis of around 540 of the donors, around 300 Gb of sequence data and just under 120 million unique TCR beta sequences from roughly 190 million T cells were reported. Of the 300 to 500 genotyped donors, approximately 80% were placed in the genetic ancestry cluster associated with self-reported Caucasian donors. Five DR-DQ haplotypes were handled as single units for association and clustering, since linkage in the cohort was strong. All discovery cohort repertoires had been generated using a single sequencing platform. Besides the first cohort of roughly 640 subjects, a separate validation cohort made up of around 120 different subjects was used. High-throughput TCR immunosequencing, statistical association of individual TCRs with disease status, and machine learning were combined to predict cytomegalovirus infection status. Donor age, sex, ethnicity and CMV serostatus were compiled alongside the repertoire data. Among 398 genotyped donors of the cohort, an average of around 250,000 unique TCR beta nucleotide sequences was sequenced per donor, of which roughly 18% were non-productive. A later genetic analysis took genome-wide SNP genotypes for about 65% of the 666 donors and used that subset as a discovery cohort. HLA typing covered class I and class II loci at four-digit resolution. The study used immunosequencing to profile the T cell repertoires of 600 to 850 subjects and linked those repertoires to cytomegalovirus serostatus. To study patterns of TCR occurrence, a later analysis re-analyzed previously published TCR beta repertoires from 666 donors and added high-resolution HLA genotyping. The study was designed to test whether signatures of past pathogen exposure could be identified by cataloging public T cell receptors. To decide whether each TCR beta V gene segment behaved as functional or pseudogenic, an earlier analysis of approximately 590 of the donors relied on high-throughput TCR beta sequencing. The number of donors typed differed by locus, with roughly 629-640 for A, B, C, DRB1 and DQB1, over 500 for DQA1, over 600 for DPA1, and approximately 470 for DPB1. In the later analysis, no new phenotypic data were used to find candidate immune exposures; instead, reliance was placed on TCR beta sequences and their occurrence across donors. Roughly 300 gigabases of sequencing data and 78 million or so unique TCR sequences were included in an early release covering about 700 HLA-typed donors. On the study overall, not on this receptor specifically: A further reported finding was that TCR beta sequences accurately predicted the HLA-A and HLA-B alleles for most subjects in the first cohort. Linkage disequilibrium might explain the correlated functional status among segregating V segments, but an unknown experimental factor could not be excluded. Some IMGT-functional V segments, including TRBV6-2 and TRBV6-3, could not be distinguished by the 87-base-pair reads and were therefore excluded. When HLA alleles, especially DR and DQ, strongly co-occurred, TCR associations were difficult to assign to individual alleles. A total of 150 or so TCR beta chains were listed by the study as associated with cytomegalovirus. A cluster of highly shared sequence variants was judged likely to be a technical artifact of the sequencing pipeline. For the cohort, immune exposure information was limited to CMV serostatus. Most TCR sequences were seen in very few donors, while some public TCRs were found in many individuals. An earlier analysis of 587 of the donors showed that most TCR beta V segments appeared in productive rearrangements either about 87% or about 30% of the time, which broadly matched IMGT annotations. Compared with the roughly 720-donor mean, donors in an Asian-associated ancestry cluster had fewer N-insertions in productive TCRs, according to a later genetic analysis. In a later genetic analysis, a missense DCLRE1C variant was associated with V-gene and J-gene trimming of TCR beta chains, and the association was replicated in an independent cohort. In a later analysis, TCR association rates were found to vary across HLA loci, with the most associated TCRs seen for DRB1 alleles and the fewest for HLA-C alleles. In vitro tests confirmed that three of the cytomegalovirus-associated TCR beta chains recognize cytomegalovirus antigens. The earlier analysis of some 540 of the donors excluded approximately 15 rarely observed V segments, including chromosome 9 orphons, because counts were too low. A later analysis found that HLA-associated TCR beta chains were more clonally expanded and had lower generation probabilities than equally common non-associated chains. In a later analysis, around 17,000 TCR beta sequences were associated with specific HLA alleles at a false discovery rate of 0.05. The authors suggested that the approach could potentially be extended to other disease states and immunological phenotypes. In both the original and validation cohorts, the classifier was reported to diagnose cytomegalovirus status with high specificity and sensitivity. Because HLA typing was unavailable for some donors at each locus, only the typed subset was used in association tests. In a later analysis, most CMV-associated TCR beta chains were found to appear HLA-restricted, with HLA associations seemingly driven largely by CMV exposure. This cohort had only TCR beta chains sequenced, and the lack of alpha or paired-chain data limited which features could be detected. A later analysis reported that several top co-occurrence clusters appeared linked to parvovirus B19, influenza, CMV and Epstein-Barr virus. Presence/absence analyses assumed roughly uniform sequencing depth across donors, an assumption that may not hold.

According to the germline V gene (reference sequence), CDR1 reads LNHDA and CDR2 reads SQIVND. V loses 2 bases at its end and J loses 2 bases; junction bases beyond the gene matches: 5. The CDR3 contains 17 residues, cysteine and phenylalanine counted. Of all the DNA, just the CDR3 is kept, 51 bases in frame from base 1. Regarding this clone: Its antigen specificity is not known. No much larger clone is present one base from it, and per-base qualities are unavailable.

The library was made by the immunoSEQ multiplex PCR assay. A mixture of 60 forward primers for TCR Vbeta segments and 13 reverse primers for TCR Jbeta segments was used in the multiplex PCR. The CDR3 region of rearranged TCR beta genes was amplified from genomic DNA by a multiplex PCR assay. Amplified TCR beta libraries were sequenced as 87-base-pair reads on the Illumina HiSeq System. The authors' pipeline ran thus. In a later analysis, 77 million or so unique TCR beta chains were counted across the 650 to 700 repertoires, and roughly 11 million of these chains were shared by at least two donors. A nearest-neighbor algorithm error-corrected the raw reads and collapsed the reads into unique sequences, merging closely related sequences to remove PCR and sequencing errors. CDR3 sequences were aligned to IMGT reference sequences to assign V, D and J gene segments. For a sequence to be retained, a match of at least six nucleotides to both a V gene segment and a J gene segment was required. A rearrangement was called productive if the CDR3 had no stop codons and remained in frame with V and J, and every other rearrangement was called non-productive. CDR3 was defined by IMGT convention, running from the second conserved V-encoded cysteine to the conserved J-encoded phenylalanine. Sequences without an unambiguous match to a single V gene segment were excluded from the earlier analysis of approximately 600 of the donors. An earlier analysis of approximately 590 of the donors called V segments functional above 56.7% productive rearrangements and segregating when the between-donor standard deviation exceeded 5%. A statistical classification framework was developed to diagnose cytomegalovirus status using the catalog of TCR beta chain sequences. In a later analysis, V and J genes were assigned by comparing TCR nucleotide sequences against IMGT/GENE-DB human TR gene sequences. A later analysis assigned CDR3 sequences and most-parsimonious VDJ recombination scenarios with the TCRdist pipeline. In a later analysis, each TCR beta chain was defined by its CDR3 amino acid sequence together with its V-gene family, and reads lacking a unique V-gene family were excluded. To address suspected cross-contamination and a sequencing artifact, a later analysis removed approximately 600 highly shared, low-generation-probability nucleotide sequences. A later analysis calculated a clonal expansion index for each public chain from normalized within-repertoire ranks of inferred template counts. Generation probabilities in a later analysis came from a VDJ recombination model fitted to out-of-frame rearrangements, and those results were checked against IGoR. Hypergeometric tests were used in a later analysis to score TCR-TCR, TCR-HLA and TCR-CMV co-occurrence, with a repertoire-size bias correction applied to the TCR pairs. In a later analysis, false discovery rates were estimated by permuting HLA or CMV assignments 20 times. In a later analysis, co-occurring TCRs were grouped using DBSCAN, with TCRdist sequence similarity added in when clustering inside HLA-allele-positive subsets. Repertoires with fewer than 30,000 or more than 120,000 public chains were left out of co-occurrence clustering, as were a few repertoires with anomalous nucleotide sharing. Entries here come from immuneACCESS through TCRdb and include only in-frame sequences with V and J called. Some clones fail to appear in such tables; in the studies checked, an unresolved V gene covers under half of the shortfall, and the cause of the remainder is unknown. V and J calls plus clone size are reproduced from that table; the DNA served to infer D and trimming. A total of 130,000 to 150,000 clones appear in this sample, around 84% of them only once. The top ten clonotypes cover more than 2% of the sample.

The cohort was made up of 666 healthy bone marrow donors. Cohort members were all nominally healthy when sampled, although unrecorded immune exposures were likely present. The donor was CMV seronegative and was included in the group of a few hundred seronegative cohort members. A peripheral blood sample was provided by each donor, and peripheral blood mononuclear cells were used for TCR beta sequencing. Genomic DNA was extracted from the blood cell samples with the Qiagen DNeasy Blood Extraction Kit. What was sequenced was PBMCs. Recombination joined TRBV19 with TRBJ2-4; 11 nucleotides in the junction match TRBD1. The source of this sequence is a boy between 2 and 10 years old in good health and CMV-seronegative. CDR3 region: CASSIRDRGLSKNIQYF. The DNA is TGTGCCAGTAGTATACGGGACAGGGGGTTATCCAAAAACATTCAGTACTTC.